Presented here are 30 T cell receptor beta chains from one specimen sequenced in a study of Ad26.COV2.S vaccination and SARS-CoV-2 variants. The assay was immunoSEQ multiplex PCR, and TCRdb's table has in-frame clones only and misses some. The table shows around 400,000 clones, with more than 80% occurring only once. Treatment defined: 15 to 20 received Ad26.COV2.S at low or high dose, single or two shots; several received placebo; per-sample allocation not given. Day 63 following the first vaccine or placebo injection was when the samples were taken. Sequenced here: peripheral blood, sampled in a trial of Ad26.COV2.S vaccine versus placebo. These receptors all come from a person aged 18 to 65 who received the Ad26.COV2.S COVID-19 vaccine or a placebo.

The chain joins TRBV18 to TRBJ2-7; D is uncertain. CDR3 length equals 15 residues. V gave up 3 bases and J gave up 0 bases, with 12 bases separating them. From germline, CDR1 is KGHSH and CDR2 LQKENI. CDR3 protein: CASSPSPPHSYEQYF. In DNA, the CDR3 is TGTGCCAGCTCACCGAGCCCGCCTCACTCCTACGAGCAGTACTTC.

The genes are TRBV21-1 and TRBJ1-2; TRBD1, the D gene given by the table, was not confirmed from the DNA. TRBV21-1 is given as a pseudogene. CDR3 length: 16 amino acids. The CDR3 DNA is TGTGCCAGCAGCAAAGAGGGGGGACAGGGAAGCTATGGCTACACCTTC. Translated: CASSKEGGQGSYGYTF.

The V gene is TRBV15, the J gene TRBJ1-4, with 8 bases aligning to TRBD1. Germline V gives CDR1 LNHNV, CDR2 YYDKDF (reference sequence). This CDR3 contains 15 residues. V trimming: 2 bases; J trimming: 7 bases; junction bases outside the gene matches: 6. The DNA of the CDR3 is TGTGCCACCAGCAGATTACAGGGGGGCGGTGAAAAACTGTTTTTT. It translates to CATSRLQGGGEKLFF.

This chain uses TRBV20-1 with TRBJ1-1, with D unresolved. The ends were cut back, 3 bases at V and 7 bases at J, with 9 bases in the middle. The CDR3 length is 11 residues. The germline CDR1 and CDR2 sequences are DFQATT and SNEGSKA (reference sequence). Here the CDR3 DNA reads TGCAGTGCTAGGCGGGTTTTTGAAGCTTTCTTT. Its translation is CSARRVFEAFF.

V gene TRBV7-8 combines with J gene TRBJ2-3, with D possibly TRBD1 on 6 matching bases. The V gene's germline CDR1 is SGHVS and CDR2 FQNEAQ. Trimming pared 2 bases from V and 0 bases from J, leaving 9 bases between. This CDR3 region has 15 residues. CDR3 in amino acids: CASSLQGSSTDTQYF. The CDR3 DNA sequence: TGTGCCAGCAGCTTACAGGGGTCTAGCACAGATACGCAGTATTTT.

This chain uses TRBV5-4 with TRBJ2-7, with 8 bases fitting TRBD1. J was trimmed by 5 bases and V by 1 base; bases with no gene match: 8. Germline-derived CDR1 and CDR2 are SGHNT and YYREEE (reference sequence). CDR3 length: 15 amino acids. The CDR3 reads CASSLQGNRGNEQYF. CDR3 DNA: TGTGCCAGCAGCTTGCAGGGGAACAGGGGGAACGAGCAGTACTTC.

The V and J genes are TRBV7-8 and TRBJ2-2, with TRBD2 matching 10 bases. CDR1 SGHVS and CDR2 FQNEAQ come from the germline V gene. The CDR3 covers 19 residues. Losses at the gene ends were 3 bases for V and 1 base for J; bases not matched to a gene: 11. This chain's CDR3 is CASSLPPGLAGGNTGELFF. The CDR3 DNA follows: TGTGCCAGCAGCTTGCCCCCGGGGTTAGCGGGAGGGAACACCGGGGAGCTGTTTTTT.

This rearrangement joins TRBV7-9 to TRBJ1-1; possibly TRBD1 for D (5 bases). Trimming shortened V by 4 bases and J by 5 bases, and 11 bases separated the two germline ends. From germline, CDR1 is SEHNR and CDR2 FQNEAQ (reference sequence). CDR3 size: 13 residues. CDR3 amino acids: CASSSGGWTEAFF. The CDR3 DNA follows: TGTGCCAGCAGCTCGGGGGGTTGGACTGAAGCTTTCTTT. The variable domain in full, with the rest retrieved from reference TRBV7-9 and TRBJ1-1, is DTGVSQNPRHKITKRGQNVTFRCDPISEHNRLYWYRQTLGQGPEFLTYFQNEAQLEKSRLLSDRFSAERPKGSFSTLEIQRTEQGDSAMYLCASSSGGWTEAFFGQGTRLTVV.

The rearrangement uses TRBV27 and TRBJ1-5; 8 nucleotides match TRBD1. The V gene's germline CDR1 is MNHEY and CDR2 SMNVEV (reference sequence). The CDR3 totals 17 residues. Trimming cost V 6 bases and J 0 bases; bases outside gene matches: 10. CDR3 coding DNA: TGTGCCAGCAGACTAGGGACAGGAACTTATAGCAATCAGCCCCAGCATTTT. It is translated as CASRLGTGTYSNQPQHF.

This sequence joins TRBV5-5 and TRBJ2-2, with 7 bases fitting TRBD1. CDR3 length: 15 residues. The junction had 4 bases not matched to a gene; V was cut back by 4 bases and J by 1 base. The germline gives CDR1 SGHKS, CDR2 YYEKEE (reference sequence). The CDR3 DNA sequence: TGTGCCAGCAGCCCGCAGGGGGAGAACACCGGGGAGCTGTTTTTT. Protein sequence: CASSPQGENTGELFF.

The V and J genes are TRBV28 and TRBJ2-7; maybe TRBD2 (5 bases). CDR3 length: 12 amino acids. Looked up from germline, CDR1 is MDHEN and CDR2 is SYDVKM. The germline V and J ends were trimmed by 6 bases and 5 bases, with 11 bases remaining between them. The CDR3 spells CASSQTTHEQYF. CDR3 coding DNA: TGTGCCAGCAGCCAGACTACGCACGAGCAGTACTTC.

The CDR3 is CASIGQGIGLNGYTF. The CDR3 nucleotides are TGTGCCAGTATTGGACAGGGAATTGGTCTAAATGGCTACACCTTC. The rearrangement uses TRBV19 and TRBJ1-2; 8 bases are shared with TRBD1. Germline loops: CDR1 LNHDA, CDR2 SQIVND (reference sequence). V lost 7 bases to trimming and J lost 6 bases; unmatched junction nucleotides: 13. The CDR3 spans 15 residues.

The V call is TRBV27, the J call TRBJ1-1; D may be TRBD1 (5 bases). Trimming shortened V by 6 bases and J by 1 base, and 9 bases separated the two germline ends. The CDR3 extends over 13 amino acids. Germline CDR1 is MNHEY and CDR2 is SMNVEV (reference sequence). The DNA of the CDR3 is TGTGCCAGCAGCCAAACAGGGAACACTGAAGCTTTCTTT. This sequence encodes CASSQTGNTEAFF.

As concerns this clone: This sample includes further DNA sequences coding for the same CDR3. The V gene is TRBV30, the J gene TRBJ1-2; D unresolved. V lost 2 bases and J 2 bases, leaving 6 bases between the germline ends. From germline, CDR1 is GTSNPN and CDR2 SVGIG (reference sequence). The CDR3 consists of 12 residues. CDR3 sequence (DNA): TGTGCCTGGAGTTCGGGCAACTATGGCTACACCTTC. Its translation: CAWSSGNYGYTF.

This chain uses TRBV4-3 with TRBJ1-6; no clear D gene. Germline CDR1 reads LGHNA; CDR2 reads YSLEER. V was cut by 2 bases and J by 5 bases, with 13 bases left in between. This CDR3 contains 16 residues. CDR3 amino acids: CASSQISTGDNSPLHF. DNA of the CDR3: TGCGCCAGCAGCCAAATATCGACCGGCGATAATTCACCCCTCCACTTT.

For this clone: The junction shows a germline mismatch at one end, possibly a read error. The gene calls are TRBV5-8 and TRBJ1-2; maybe TRBD1 (5 bases). In germline, CDR1 is SGHTS, CDR2 YDEGEE. The CDR3 totals 15 residues. This chain's CDR3 is CASSRGTSPNYDYTF. In nucleotides, the CDR3 is TGTGCCAGCAGCAGAGGGACCTCACCTAACTATGACTACACCTTC.

The gene calls are TRBV28 and TRBJ1-1, with TRBD1 as a possible D gene (6 bases). Between the trimmed V and J ends, which lost 2 bases and 2 bases, there was a span of 9 bases. The CDR3 consists of 14 residues. The germline gives CDR1 MDHEN, CDR2 SYDVKM. The CDR3, as DNA: TGTGCCAGCAGTTTACGGGGGCATAACACTGAAGCTTTCTTT. Translated, it gives CASSLRGHNTEAFF.

This clone showed up just once. V usage is TRBV30 and J usage is TRBJ2-5, with a tentative D call TRBD2 (5 bases). This CDR3 is built from 12 residues. CDR1 GTSNPN and CDR2 SVGIG come from the germline V gene (reference sequence). The CDR3, as DNA: TGTGCGGGGAGTAGGGTCCAAGAGACCCAGTACTTC. Protein: CAGSRVQETQYF.

The chain carries TRBV23-1 and TRBJ1-3; 10 bases align to TRBD1. TRBV23-1 is recorded as an ORF, its role being uncertain. With V trimmed by 1 base and J by 4 bases, 10 bases remained unmatched. The CDR3 is made up of 18 amino acids. In DNA, the CDR3 is TGCGCCAGCAGTCAATTCCGACAGGGGGCTTTGTGGGGAAACACCATATATTTT. Translated, it gives CASSQFRQGALWGNTIYF.

This clone was observed a single time. This rearrangement joins TRBV29-1 to TRBJ2-1, with 10 bases aligning to TRBD2. Germline-derived CDR1 and CDR2 are SQVTM and ANQGSEA. J was trimmed by 3 bases and V by 5 bases; bases with no gene match: 10. The CDR3 runs 16 residues. Written as DNA, the CDR3 is TGCAGCGTTTTCGGAGTCACTAGCGGGATCTACAATGAGCAGTTCTTC. This codes for CSVFGVTSGIYNEQFF.

As DNA, the CDR3 is TGCGCCAGCAGCCAAGATAGCAGCAGCTCCTATAATTCACCCCTCCACTTT. Its protein is CASSQDSSSSYNSPLHF. The rearrangement uses TRBV4-1 and TRBJ1-6; the D is unclear. The CDR3 has 17 residues. Germline V gives CDR1 MGHRA, CDR2 YSYEKL. Between the trimmed V and J ends, which lost 0 bases and 0 bases, there was a span of 9 bases.

The chain employs TRBV27 and TRBJ2-2; TRBD2 might be the D (5 bases). In germline, CDR1 is MNHEY, CDR2 SMNVEV (reference sequence). V was pared by 2 bases and J by 5 bases, with 12 bases between. The CDR3 is 15 residues long. The CDR3 sequence is CASSLEGPRTGELFF. The CDR3 bases are TGTGCCAGCAGTTTAGAGGGTCCAAGAACCGGGGAGCTGTTTTTT.

The J gene is TRBJ1-2, the V gene TRBV15, with a possible D match to TRBD1 (6 bases). Germline V gene data show CDR1 as LNHNV and CDR2 as YYDKDF (reference sequence). The CDR3 covers 14 residues. Trimming shortened V by 0 bases and J by 3 bases, and 8 bases separated the two germline ends. CDR3: CATSRDPGDYGYTF. CDR3 DNA sequence: TGTGCCACCAGCAGAGATCCAGGGGACTATGGCTACACCTTC.

The chain recombines TRBV2 with TRBJ2-7; 10 bases align to TRBD2. Germline values: CDR1 SNHLY, CDR2 FYNNEI. J lost 5 bases, V lost 6 bases, and 10 bases had no gene match. The length of the CDR3 is 15 residues. In DNA form, the CDR3 reads TGTGCCAGCAGCAGAAGCGGGAGGGCCGGTGACGAGCAGTACTTC. Its translation: CASSRSGRAGDEQYF.

The rearrangement uses TRBV5-6 and TRBJ2-1; unclear D gene. Between the trimmed V and J ends, which lost 3 bases and 7 bases, there was a span of 5 bases. This CDR3 is built from 11 residues. CDR1 SGHDT and CDR2 YYEEEE come from the germline V gene. CDR3 amino acids: CASSWRNEQFF. The CDR3 DNA follows: TGTGCCAGCAGCTGGCGTAATGAGCAGTTCTTC.

This chain uses TRBV9 with TRBJ1-2, with D unresolved. Trimming removed 2 bases at V and 2 bases at J, with 19 bases between. CDR1 and CDR2 (germline): SGDLS, YYNGEE. The length of the CDR3 is 17 residues. In DNA form, the CDR3 reads TGTGCCAGCAGCGTTGGATCGGTCAGCCTTTCAAACTATGGCTACACCTTC. This encodes CASSVGSVSLSNYGYTF.

This clone came up a few times. This chain links TRBV4-2 with TRBJ1-3; D call uncertain. Germline CDR1 is LGHNA and CDR2 is YNFKEQ. The V end lost 1 base, the J end lost 0 bases, and 10 bases lay between the germline ends. The CDR3 totals 16 residues. The CDR3 reads CASSQGRLGSGNTIYF. The CDR3 DNA reads as TGTGCCAGCAGCCAAGGAAGGCTAGGCTCTGGAAACACCATATATTTT.

The genes are TRBV11-3 and TRBJ2-1; no firm D call. Germline assignment: CDR1 SGHNT and CDR2 YENEEA. The V and J ends lost 1 base and 3 bases respectively, with 4 bases between them. This CDR3 has 13 residues. The CDR3 nucleotides read TGTGCCAGCAGCTTAGGTAACTACAATGAGCAGTTCTTC. It codes for CASSLGNYNEQFF.

The rearrangement joins TRBV5-4 to TRBJ2-7; D might be TRBD1 or TRBD2, each matching 5 bases. The CDR3 totals 15 residues. Germline assignment: CDR1 SGHNT and CDR2 YYREEE (reference sequence). With 2 bases removed from V and 2 bases from J, the gap between germline ends came to 14 bases. CDR3 region: CASSFGTRATYEQYF. For the CDR3, the DNA is TGTGCCAGCAGCTTCGGGACCCGAGCTACCTACGAGCAGTACTTC. The full variable domain, its missing parts supplied by reference TRBV5-4 and TRBJ2-7, is ETGVTQSPTHLIKTRGQQVTLRCSSQSGHNTVSWYQQALGQGPQFIFQYYREEENGRGNFPPRFSGLQFPNYSSELNVNALELDDSALYLCASSFGTRATYEQYFGPGTRLTVT.

This chain joins TRBV3-1 (or the pseudogene TRBV3-2) and TRBJ2-1; TRBD2 matches 10 bases. This CDR3 contains 17 residues. Germline loops: CDR1 LGHDT, CDR2 YNNKEL (reference sequence). After removal of 4 bases from V and 10 bases from J, the junction contained 16 bases not matched to a gene. CDR3 in DNA: TGTGCCAGCAGCCCGACTTTTGAGCGGGAGGGTCTCGCGGAGCAGTTCTTC. Its protein is CASSPTFEREGLAEQFF.